Detailed here is one T cell receptor (beta chain). Its specificity is not known. The data were produced by immunoSEQ multiplex PCR, yet TCRdb's version contains in-frame clones alone and is incomplete. The sample has around 41,000 clones; roughly 90% are singletons. This entry is derived from a study of OX40 agonist ivuxolimab in advanced cancers. Turning to the study itself: The group had a mean age of roughly 56 years, ranged from 23 to 79, and was 80% to 85% male. Prior checkpoint blockade (anti-PD-1, anti-PD-L1 or anti-CTLA-4) was permitted; about 40% had it. Partial responses were recorded for three patients, including one with hepatocellular carcinoma and two with cutaneous melanoma. General study points: Both CD4+ and CD8+ T cell populations in blood had undergone clonal expansion by week 6 at 0.1 to 3.0 mg/kg.

V lost 5 bases and J 2 bases, leaving 18 bases between the germline ends. Germline V gene sequence: CDR1 SQVTM, CDR2 ANQGSEA. The CDR3 has 15 residues. The source of this sequence is an adult with an advanced solid tumor such as melanoma, head and neck, liver or kidney cancer. The sample here was CD4+ or CD8+ T cells sorted from blood, taken in a trial of the OX40 agonist ivuxolimab. The chain combines TRBV29-1 with TRBJ2-5, with D possibly matching TRBD1 (7 bases). The CDR3 protein is CSVRRGTDPQETQYF. In DNA, the CDR3 is TGCAGCGTTCGGAGGGGGACAGACCCGCAAGAGACCCAGTACTTC.